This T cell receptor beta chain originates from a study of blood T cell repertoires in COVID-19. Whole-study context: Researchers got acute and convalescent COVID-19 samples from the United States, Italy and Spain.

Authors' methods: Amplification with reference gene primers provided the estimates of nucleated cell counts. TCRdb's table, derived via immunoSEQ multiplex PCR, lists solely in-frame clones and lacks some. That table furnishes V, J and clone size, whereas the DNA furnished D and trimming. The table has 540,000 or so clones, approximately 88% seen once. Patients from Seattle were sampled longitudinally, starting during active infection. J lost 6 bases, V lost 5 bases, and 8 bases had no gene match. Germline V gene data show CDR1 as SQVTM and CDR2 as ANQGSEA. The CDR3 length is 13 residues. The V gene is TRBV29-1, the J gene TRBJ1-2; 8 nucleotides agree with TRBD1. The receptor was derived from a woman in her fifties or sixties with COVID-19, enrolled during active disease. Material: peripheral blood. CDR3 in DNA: TGCAGCGTTAGGGACAGGCCTCCCAATGGCTACACCTTC. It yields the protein CSVRDRPPNGYTF.